This entry lists 4 T cell receptor beta chains sequenced from one sample in a study of T cell responses to AZD1222 COVID-19 vaccine. The table came from immunoSEQ multiplex PCR; TCRdb's copy has only in-frame clones and leaves some out. The data hold more than 95,000 clones, with almost 95% observed a single time. The sample here was peripheral blood, taken 28 days after the second AZD1222 dose. The receptors were gathered from an adult who received the AZD1222 COVID-19 vaccine.

V is TRBV5-1 and J is TRBJ2-1; 11 bases map to TRBD2. CDR3 length: 15 residues. V lost 5 bases, J lost 2 bases, and 3 bases stayed unmatched. Germline lookup yields CDR1 SGHRS and CDR2 YFSETQ. The chain's CDR3 is CASRLGLAAYNEQFF. The CDR3 DNA is TGCGCCAGCAGGCTGGGACTAGCGGCCTACAATGAGCAGTTCTTC.

The chain links TRBV27 to TRBJ2-1; D gene ambiguous. Trimming cost V 0 bases and J 5 bases, with 11 bases left between them. Looked up from germline, CDR1 is MNHEY and CDR2 is SMNVEV (reference sequence). This CDR3 comprises 15 residues. CDR3 loop: CASSLSLASDNEQFF. Here the CDR3 DNA reads TGTGCCAGCAGTTTATCTCTTGCTTCAGACAATGAGCAGTTCTTC.

The V and J genes are TRBV5-5 and TRBJ1-1, with TRBD1 as a possible D gene (6 bases). CDR1 and CDR2 (germline): SGHKS, YYEKEE (reference sequence). This CDR3 contains 15 residues. The V gene lost 4 bases and the J gene lost 2 bases, with 15 bases spanning the gap. The CDR3 here is CASSLMGGVNTEAFF. The CDR3 bases are TGTGCCAGCAGCCTCATGGGGGGCGTAAACACTGAAGCTTTCTTT.

V gene TRBV6-5 combines with J gene TRBJ2-1; 8 bases agree with TRBD1. This CDR3 has 16 residues. The germline V gene encodes CDR1 MNHEY and CDR2 SVGAGI. V shed 0 bases, J shed 8 bases, and the junction held 9 bases outside the gene matches. The CDR3 reads CASSYSPLDRAHEQFF. The CDR3, as DNA: TGTGCCAGCAGTTACTCGCCCCTGGACAGGGCCCATGAGCAGTTCTTC.